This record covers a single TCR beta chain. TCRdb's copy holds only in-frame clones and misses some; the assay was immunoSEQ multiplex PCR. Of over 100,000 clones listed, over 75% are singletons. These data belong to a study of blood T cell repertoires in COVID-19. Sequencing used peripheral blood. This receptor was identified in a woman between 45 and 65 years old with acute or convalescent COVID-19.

The CDR3 sequence is CASSFLAGGNTGELFF. As DNA, the CDR3 is TGCGCCAGCAGCTTTCTAGCGGGGGGGAACACCGGGGAGCTGTTTTTT. The chain carries TRBV5-1 and TRBJ2-2; 11 bases are shared with TRBD2. The trim removed 2 bases at V and 1 base at J, leaving 1 base unmatched. Per the germline V gene, CDR1 is SGHRS and CDR2 is YFSETQ. The CDR3 is 16 amino acids.